This T cell receptor (beta chain) was captured in a study of cytomegalovirus exposure and HLA in healthy donors. Germline CDR1 SGHNT, CDR2 YYREEE (reference sequence). V lost 1 base, J lost 5 bases, and 7 bases stayed unmatched. The length of the CDR3 is 15 residues. The table came from immunoSEQ multiplex PCR; TCRdb's copy has only in-frame clones and leaves some out. The data contain around 130,000 clones, about 83% of them singletons. Material: PBMCs. The chain combines TRBV5-4 with TRBJ2-7, with 9 positions matching TRBD2. This receptor was taken from a woman in her thirties in good health and CMV-seronegative. This CDR3 is CASSLRSSGDHEQYF. As DNA, the CDR3 is TGTGCCAGCAGCTTGCGGTCTAGCGGGGATCACGAGCAGTACTTC.